This TCR beta chain is from a study of CD8 T cells in ankylosing spondylitis. The CDR3 is 14 amino acids. The V end was cut by 6 bases, the J end by 3 bases, with 11 bases between. The germline gives CDR1 LNHDA, CDR2 SQIVND (reference sequence). MiXCR was run by TCRdb on the 5' RACE reads, yielding one entry per CDR3 protein. The sample contains about 190,000 distinct CDR3 sequences, roughly 13% of which appear only once. Whole-study findings and limits: Clones linked to disease, bearing a CD8+ phenotype, were relatively rare in peripheral blood. One TCR beta motif, made up of roughly 8 highly homologous variants, appeared characteristic of ankylosing spondylitis blood.

This clonotype was detected a few times. Its antigen is currently unknown. Source material: blood, either unsorted or a sorted T cell fraction (not recorded which). This clonotype originated in a female donor with ankylosing spondylitis or in good health (not recorded which). The chain employs TRBV19 and TRBJ2-2, with D maybe TRBD2 (6 bases). The CDR3 DNA follows: TGTGCCAGTAGGCGGGGACGGCACACCGGGGAGCTGTTTTTT. Its protein product is CASRRGRHTGELFF.